Each of the 23 T cell receptor beta chains below was sequenced from the same sample in a study of cytomegalovirus exposure and HLA in healthy donors. It was with 60 Vbeta and 13 Jbeta primers that the PCR ran. Generated by immunoSEQ multiplex PCR, the TCRdb table keeps only in-frame clones and is missing some. The table records 200,000 to 250,000 clones, roughly 84% of them present only once. The specimen was PBMCs. Source of these receptors: a girl aged 2 to 9 in good health and CMV-seronegative.

This sequence joins TRBV30 and TRBJ1-1, with 7 bases lining up with TRBD1. J was trimmed by 10 bases and V by 7 bases; bases with no gene match: 15. The length of the CDR3 is 13 residues. Germline CDR1 and CDR2: GTSNPN and SVGIG (reference sequence). The CDR3 nucleotides are TGTGCCTCAAGAGGAGGGGGCTCGATGAGAGCTTTCTTT. Translated: CASRGGGSMRAFF.

The rearrangement joins TRBV5-1 to TRBJ1-1; D gene unclear. The V end lost 4 bases, the J end lost 4 bases, and 14 bases lay between the germline ends. The CDR3 consists of 14 residues. The germline V gene has CDR1 SGHRS and CDR2 YFSETQ. Here the CDR3 DNA reads TGCGCCAGCAGCCTTCCAGCAGGCGCCACTGAAGCTTTCTTT. Encoded protein: CASSLPAGATEAFF. Full variable domain (outside the CDR3, taken from reference TRBV5-1 and TRBJ1-1): KAGVTQTPRYLIKTRGQQVTLSCSPISGHRSVSWYQQTPGQGLQFLFEYFSETQRNKGNFPGRFSGRQFSNSRSEMNVSTLELGDSALYLCASSLPAGATEAFFGQGTRLTVV.

The CDR3 nucleotides are TGCGCCAGCAGCCAATGGCGGGGGGATGGAAATGAGCAGTTCTTC. Amino acids: CASSQWRGDGNEQFF. The rearrangement uses TRBV4-1 and TRBJ2-1; 8 nucleotides match TRBD2. Germline assignment: CDR1 MGHRA and CDR2 YSYEKL. CDR3 length: 15 amino acids. Trimming took 2 bases from V and 7 from J; bases not matched to a gene: 7.

The V call is TRBV5-1, the J call TRBJ2-1; 10 bases are shared with TRBD2. After removal of 8 bases from V and 5 bases from J, the junction contained 7 bases not matched to a gene. The CDR3 consists of 14 residues. The germline V gene has CDR1 SGHRS and CDR2 YFSETQ. The CDR3 region is CASTAGGTHNEQFF. In DNA, the CDR3 is TGCGCCAGTACAGCGGGAGGGACCCACAATGAGCAGTTCTTC.

The rearrangement links TRBV2 to TRBJ1-1; 7 bases are a match to TRBD1. The CDR3 covers 14 residues. With V trimmed by 5 bases and J by 0 bases, 3 bases remained unmatched. From germline, CDR1 is SNHLY and CDR2 FYNNEI. The CDR3 loop reads CASSIDRVNTEAFF. CDR3 sequence (DNA): TGTGCCAGCAGTATAGACAGGGTGAACACTGAAGCTTTCTTT.

DNA of the CDR3: TGTGCCAGCAGCAAGCCTGGAAACACCATATATTTT. The encoded protein is CASSKPGNTIYF. The rearrangement links TRBV7-6 to TRBJ1-3; no clear D gene. This CDR3 comprises 12 residues. V was cut by 5 bases and J by 2 bases, with 4 bases left in between. Germline CDR1 and CDR2: SGHVS and FNYEAQ.

This chain connects TRBV11-1 to TRBJ2-7; TRBD1 agrees at 9 bases. Germline CDR1 and CDR2: SGHAT and FQDESV (reference sequence). Losses at the gene ends were 5 bases for V and 1 base for J; bases not matched to a gene: 9. The CDR3 loop spans 16 amino acids. CDR3 amino acids: CASSQEGQGFSYEQYF. DNA of the CDR3: TGTGCCAGCAGCCAAGAGGGACAGGGATTTTCCTACGAGCAGTACTTC.

The V and J genes are TRBV9 and TRBJ2-7, with 10 bases that match TRBD2. The CDR3 consists of 15 residues. V dropped 0 bases and J dropped 3; count of bases not matched to a gene: 3. CDR1 SGDLS and CDR2 YYNGEE come from the germline V gene. CDR3 nucleotide sequence: TGTGCCAGCAGCGTAGGGTGGACTAGCGGCTACGAGCAGTACTTC. Translating gives CASSVGWTSGYEQYF.

V and J are TRBV6-1 and TRBJ2-7, with a possible D match to TRBD1 (5 bases). The CDR3 has 12 amino acids. Between the trimmed V and J ends, which lost 5 bases and 3 bases, there was a span of 8 bases. Germline V lookup: CDR1 MNHNS, CDR2 SASEGT. Written as DNA, the CDR3 is TGTGCCAGCAGTCAGGGCTACTACGAGCAGTACTTC. As protein: CASSQGYYEQYF.

The CDR3 region has the DNA TGCGCCAGCAGCCAATCTTCGACAGCTTCTGGGGCCAACGTCCTGACTTTC. Residues: CASSQSSTASGANVLTF. The rearrangement joins TRBV4-1 to TRBJ2-6; possible D gene TRBD1, 5 bases. Trimming cost V 2 bases and J 1 base, with 12 bases left between them. CDR1 is MGHRA, CDR2 YSYEKL, per germline. The CDR3 length is 17 residues.

V usage is TRBV2 and J usage is TRBJ2-7; 10 positions agree with TRBD1. V was clipped by 5 bases and J by 2 bases; unmatched bases: 3. The CDR3 extends over 14 amino acids. Germline V gives CDR1 SNHLY, CDR2 FYNNEI. The chain's CDR3 is CASSPGQGTYEQYF. As DNA, the CDR3 is TGTGCCAGCAGTCCGGGACAGGGGACCTACGAGCAGTACTTC.

This clone was counted only a few times. The chain is built from TRBV2 and TRBJ2-7; possible D gene TRBD1, 6 bases. CDR3 size: 13 residues. V dropped 4 bases and J dropped 3 bases, with 10 bases sitting between them. Germline V gene sequence: CDR1 SNHLY, CDR2 FYNNEI. The CDR3 sequence is CASSADRLYEQYF. The CDR3 nucleotides read TGTGCCAGCAGTGCGGACAGACTCTACGAGCAGTACTTC.

The J gene is TRBJ2-2, the V gene TRBV7-9; possibly TRBD1 for D (5 bases). The V gene's germline CDR1 is SEHNR and CDR2 FQNEAQ (reference sequence). The CDR3 runs 16 residues. V lost 0 bases, J lost 1 base, and 9 bases lay in between. The CDR3 DNA sequence: TGTGCCAGCAGCTTAGCTGGGGCTAAGAACACCGGGGAGCTGTTTTTT. Translation gives CASSLAGAKNTGELFF.

V and J are TRBV5-4 and TRBJ2-3, with 10 bases matching TRBD1. The CDR3 contains 15 residues. Trimming at V came to 0 bases and at J to 8 bases, leaving 6 bases not matched to a gene. In germline, CDR1 is SGHNT, CDR2 YYREEE (reference sequence). Written as DNA, the CDR3 is TGTGCCAGCAGCTTGGTGGGGGACAGGGGAAGTACGCAGTATTTT. Residues: CASSLVGDRGSTQYF.

The chain has TRBV5-1 and TRBJ2-3, with TRBD2 matching over 9 bases. Germline loops: CDR1 SGHRS, CDR2 YFSETQ. CDR3 length: 17 residues. After removal of 2 bases from V and 0 bases from J, the junction contained 7 bases not matched to a gene. This CDR3 reads CASSFGRGGLSTDTQYF. The DNA for the CDR3 is TGCGCCAGCAGCTTTGGGCGGGGGGGCTTAAGCACAGATACGCAGTATTTT.

The chain combines TRBV19 with TRBJ2-1, with TRBD2 matching over 14 bases. After removal of 5 bases from V and 7 bases from J, the junction contained 10 bases not matched to a gene. The CDR3 consists of 17 residues. Germline values: CDR1 LNHDA, CDR2 SQIVND (reference sequence). CDR3 protein: CASSSRLAGGFGNEQFF. The CDR3 nucleotides are TGTGCCAGTAGTTCTAGACTAGCGGGGGGGTTTGGGAATGAGCAGTTCTTC.

The rearrangement uses TRBV2 and TRBJ1-5; 9 bases agree with TRBD1. After removal of 6 bases from V and 5 bases from J, the junction contained 2 bases not matched to a gene. Germline CDR1 is SNHLY and CDR2 is FYNNEI. The CDR3 has 13 residues. The CDR3 reads CASRRDRDQPQHF. CDR3 nucleotides: TGTGCCAGCAGGAGGGACAGGGATCAGCCCCAGCATTTT.

Turning to this clone: Within the sample, other DNA sequences also encode this same CDR3. The rearrangement uses TRBV5-1 and TRBJ2-2; D is ambiguous. The germline gives CDR1 SGHRS, CDR2 YFSETQ. The V end was cut by 0 bases, the J end by 6 bases, with 6 bases between. This CDR3 has 13 residues. The CDR3 protein is CASSLGQSGELFF. CDR3 sequence (DNA): TGCGCCAGCAGCTTGGGGCAGTCCGGGGAGCTGTTTTTT.

V usage is TRBV19 and J usage is TRBJ2-7; D is possibly TRBD1 (5 bases). The V gene's germline CDR1 is LNHDA and CDR2 SQIVND (reference sequence). This CDR3 has 14 residues. V was cut by 7 bases and J by 0 bases, with 13 bases left in between. The CDR3 DNA reads as TGTGCCAGTAAGGGCAGGGCCACCTCCTACGAGCAGTACTTC. Encoded protein: CASKGRATSYEQYF.

The V call is TRBV6-1, the J call TRBJ1-5, with 8 bases that match TRBD1. The J segment lost 6 bases and the V segment lost 4 bases, leaving 5 bases of the junction unmatched. The CDR3 has 14 amino acids. CDR1 MNHNS and CDR2 SASEGT come from the germline V gene. CDR3 sequence: CASSGTGGRQPQHF. In nucleotides, the CDR3 is TGTGCCAGCAGTGGAACAGGGGGACGTCAGCCCCAGCATTTT.

This rearrangement joins TRBV5-1 to TRBJ1-2; the D gene is possibly TRBD1 (5 bases). V gave up 4 bases and J gave up 4 bases, with 14 bases separating them. The CDR3 sequence is 14 residues long. CDR1 SGHRS and CDR2 YFSETQ come from the germline V gene. The CDR3 DNA follows: TGCGCCAGCAGCCTTACTACGGGGGGCTATGGCTACACCTTC. It codes for CASSLTTGGYGYTF.

V usage is TRBV5-4 and J usage is TRBJ2-7; the D is unclear. The CDR3 sequence is 13 residues long. Germline V CDR1 and CDR2: SGHNT, YYREEE (reference sequence). Deletions cut 3 bases from V and 4 bases from J, with 11 bases between. The CDR3 loop reads CASSYVQSYEQYF. CDR3 bases: TGTGCCAGCAGCTACGTACAGAGTTACGAGCAGTACTTC.

The chain uses TRBV27 and TRBJ1-2, with D possibly being TRBD1 (6 bases). Germline CDR1 MNHEY, CDR2 SMNVEV (reference sequence). Trimming removed 5 bases at V and 2 bases at J, with 15 bases between. This CDR3 comprises 15 residues. CDR3 sequence reads: CASSPGTLLNYGYTF. DNA of the CDR3: TGTGCCAGCAGTCCCGGGACACTCCTCAACTATGGCTACACCTTC.